The 2 T cell receptor beta chains below were found in one sample sequenced in a study of PD-L1 blockade in urothelial cancer. Time point: pretreatment peripheral blood. Data came from immunoSEQ multiplex PCR; TCRdb stores just in-frame clones and leaves some out. The table lists roughly 50,000 clones, roughly 80% of them singletons. Sequenced here: PBMCs, sampled around atezolizumab (anti-PD-L1) treatment. Every receptor here comes from a man aged 65 to 85 with urothelial cancer.

The rearrangement uses TRBV7-8 and TRBJ2-7; 8 bases match TRBD1. The junction had 7 bases not matched to a gene; V was cut back by 5 bases and J by 1 base. The CDR3 loop spans 15 amino acids. Per germline, CDR1 SGHVS and CDR2 FQNEAQ. In nucleotides, the CDR3 is TGTGCCAGCAGCCCCCAGGACAGGGCTTCCTACGAGCAGTACTTC. Its protein is CASSPQDRASYEQYF.

CDR3 bases: TGTGCCAGCAGCTTAGGCCTTGGGGAGGGAGAAAAACTGTTTTTT. It codes for CASSLGLGEGEKLFF. The chain is built from TRBV13 and TRBJ1-4; D unclear. The ends were cut back, 0 bases at V and 8 bases at J, with 13 bases in the middle. Germline lookup yields CDR1 PRHDT and CDR2 FYEKMQ (reference sequence). This CDR3 comprises 15 residues.